Here is one T cell receptor beta chain with its context. V shed 6 bases and J shed 0 bases, with 18 bases lying between them. Germline CDR1 is MNHEY and CDR2 is SVGEGT. The CDR3 extends over 16 amino acids. Participant ages covered 18 to 89 years across about two dozen US areas. Participants were placed into cohorts based on the clinical history they reported. This sample is part of a study of blood T cell repertoires in COVID-19. About the study: The analysed material was cDNA or gDNA that came from T cells, B-cell-depleted T cells, or PBMCs.

Original data processing: Cell counts per sample came from amplifying reference gene primers. Sequencing used immunoSEQ multiplex PCR; TCRdb keeps in-frame clones, though not all of them. The V and J calls and clone size were taken over from that table, and D and trimming were inferred from the DNA. The sample carries 400,000 to 550,000 clones, about 90% recorded once. The chain uses TRBV6-2 or TRBV6-3 and TRBJ2-7, with a possible D match to TRBD2 (5 bases). Sequenced sample: PBMCs or T cells enriched from blood (not recorded which). The sequence derives from a woman aged 18-35 years with acute COVID-19. In DNA, the CDR3 is TGTGCCAGCAGCCCTGGACTGGCGGAAAGCTCCTACGAGCAGTACTTC. Translated: CASSPGLAESSYEQYF.